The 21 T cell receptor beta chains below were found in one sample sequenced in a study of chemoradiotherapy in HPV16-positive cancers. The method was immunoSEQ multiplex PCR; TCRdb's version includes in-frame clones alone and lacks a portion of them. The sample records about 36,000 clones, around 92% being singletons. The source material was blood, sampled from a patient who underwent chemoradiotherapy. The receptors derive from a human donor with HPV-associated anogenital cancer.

CDR3 coding DNA: TGTGCCAGCAGCCCGAGGACTAGCGGGGGAGGCACAGATACGCAGTATTTT. Translation gives CASSPRTSGGGTDTQYF. The chain combines TRBV7-3 with TRBJ2-3, with TRBD2 matching over 13 bases. This CDR3 spans 17 amino acids. Looked up from germline, CDR1 is SGHTA and CDR2 is FQGTGA. V gave up 5 bases and J gave up 1 base; unmatched junction bases: 6.

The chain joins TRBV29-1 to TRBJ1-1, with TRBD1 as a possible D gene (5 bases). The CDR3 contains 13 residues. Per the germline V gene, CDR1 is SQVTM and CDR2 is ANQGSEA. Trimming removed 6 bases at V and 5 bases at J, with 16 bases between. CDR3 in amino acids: CSVARARATEAFF. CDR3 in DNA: TGCAGCGTAGCCAGGGCTCGGGCGACTGAAGCTTTCTTT. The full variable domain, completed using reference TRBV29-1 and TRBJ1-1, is SAVISQKPSRDICQRGTSLTIQCQVDSQVTMMFWYRQQPGQSLTLIATANQGSEATYESGFVIDKFPISRPNLTFSTLTVSNMSPEDSSIYLCSVARARATEAFFGQGTRLTVV.

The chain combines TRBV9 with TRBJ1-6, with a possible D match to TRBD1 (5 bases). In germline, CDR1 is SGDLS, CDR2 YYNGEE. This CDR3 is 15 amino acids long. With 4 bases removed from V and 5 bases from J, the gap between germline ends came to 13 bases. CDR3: CASSSRTSHNSPLHF. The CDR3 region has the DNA TGTGCCAGCAGCTCCAGGACAAGCCATAATTCACCCCTCCACTTT.

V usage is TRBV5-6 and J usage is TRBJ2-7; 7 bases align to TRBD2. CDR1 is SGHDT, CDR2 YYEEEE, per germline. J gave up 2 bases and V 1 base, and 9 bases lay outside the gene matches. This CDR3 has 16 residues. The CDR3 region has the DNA TGTGCCAGCAGCTTGCCCCGGGGGGTCGGTACCTACGAGCAGTACTTC. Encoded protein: CASSLPRGVGTYEQYF.

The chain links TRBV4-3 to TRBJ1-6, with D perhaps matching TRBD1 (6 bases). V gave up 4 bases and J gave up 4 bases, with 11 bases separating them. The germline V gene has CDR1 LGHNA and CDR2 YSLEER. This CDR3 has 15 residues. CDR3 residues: CASSPRGVYNSPLHF. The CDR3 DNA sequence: TGCGCCAGCAGCCCGAGGGGGGTTTATAATTCACCCCTCCACTTT.

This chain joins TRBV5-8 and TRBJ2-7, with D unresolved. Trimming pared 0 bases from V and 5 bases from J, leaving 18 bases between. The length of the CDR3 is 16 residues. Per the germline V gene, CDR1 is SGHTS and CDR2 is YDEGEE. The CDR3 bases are TGTGCCAGCAGCTTGGGGACGCAGTTCCGGCCCCACGAGCAGTACTTC. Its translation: CASSLGTQFRPHEQYF.

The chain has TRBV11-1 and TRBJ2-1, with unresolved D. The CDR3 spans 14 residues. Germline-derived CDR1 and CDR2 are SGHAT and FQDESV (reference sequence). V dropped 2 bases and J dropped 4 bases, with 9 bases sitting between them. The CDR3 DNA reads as TGTGCCAGCAGCTTATCCAGGAATTACAATGAGCAGTTCTTC. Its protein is CASSLSRNYNEQFF.

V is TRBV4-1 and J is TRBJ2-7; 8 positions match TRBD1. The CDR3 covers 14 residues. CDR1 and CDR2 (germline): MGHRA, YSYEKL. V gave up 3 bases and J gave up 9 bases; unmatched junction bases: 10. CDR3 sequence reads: CASSHLGQVGGQYF. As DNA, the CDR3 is TGCGCCAGCAGCCACTTGGGACAGGTTGGGGGGCAGTACTTC.

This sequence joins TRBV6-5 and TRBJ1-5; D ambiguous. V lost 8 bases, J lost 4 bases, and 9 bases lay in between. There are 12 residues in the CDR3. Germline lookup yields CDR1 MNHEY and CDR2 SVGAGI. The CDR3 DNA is TGTGCCAGCCGGCAGATGAATCAGCCCCAGCATTTT. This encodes CASRQMNQPQHF.

The CDR3 coding sequence is TGCGCCAGCAGCCCTATGGGGACCTTTTTGCCCCAGCATTTT. This encodes CASSPMGTFLPQHF. The V gene is TRBV4-1, the J gene TRBJ1-5; D possibly corresponds to TRBD1 (5 bases). With 4 bases removed from V and 9 bases from J, the gap between germline ends came to 16 bases. Germline-derived CDR1 and CDR2 are MGHRA and YSYEKL. The CDR3 is 14 amino acids.

The CDR3 loop reads CASSLHGGATGELFF. The CDR3 DNA sequence: TGTGCCAGCAGCCTCCATGGCGGGGCCACCGGGGAGCTGTTTTTT. The chain links TRBV28 to TRBJ2-2; the D gene is possibly TRBD2 (6 bases). Germline V CDR1 and CDR2: MDHEN, SYDVKM. Trimming stripped 6 bases from V and 4 bases from J, with 15 bases between. The CDR3 runs to 15 residues.

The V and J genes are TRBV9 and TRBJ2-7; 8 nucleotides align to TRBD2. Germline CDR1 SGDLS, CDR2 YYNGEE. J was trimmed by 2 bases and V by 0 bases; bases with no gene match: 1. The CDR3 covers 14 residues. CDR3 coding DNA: TGTGCCAGCAGCGTAGGGCGGGGGGCCTACGAGCAGTACTTC. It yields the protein CASSVGRGAYEQYF.

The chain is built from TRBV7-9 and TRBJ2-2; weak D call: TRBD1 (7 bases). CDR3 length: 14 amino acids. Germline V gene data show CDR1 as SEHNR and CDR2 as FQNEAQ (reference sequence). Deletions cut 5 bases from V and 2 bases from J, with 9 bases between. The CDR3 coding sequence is TGTGCCAGCAGCCAGGGGGGTAACACCGGGGAGCTGTTTTTT. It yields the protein CASSQGGNTGELFF.

The CDR3 sequence: CASSHLTRQTGNTIYF. Here the CDR3 DNA reads TGTGCCAGCAGCCACCTTACGCGTCAGACTGGAAACACCATATATTTT. This sequence joins TRBV7-8 and TRBJ1-3; D is ambiguous. CDR3 length equals 16 residues. Per germline, CDR1 SGHVS and CDR2 FQNEAQ. The ends were cut back, 5 bases at V and 2 bases at J, with 16 bases in the middle. The entire variable domain, with the rest obtained from reference TRBV7-8 and TRBJ1-3, is as follows: GAGVSQSPRYKVAKRGQDVALRCDPISGHVSLFWYQQALGQGPEFLTYFQNEAQLDKSGLPSDRFFAERPEGSVSTLKIQRTQQEDSAVYLCASSHLTRQTGNTIYFGEGSWLTVV.

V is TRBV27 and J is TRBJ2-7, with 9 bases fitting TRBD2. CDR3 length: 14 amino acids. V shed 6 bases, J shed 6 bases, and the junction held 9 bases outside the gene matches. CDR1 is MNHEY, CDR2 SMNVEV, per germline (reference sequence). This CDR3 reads CASSAGGGGSEQYF. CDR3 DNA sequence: TGTGCCAGCAGCGCGGGAGGGGGAGGGTCCGAGCAGTACTTC.

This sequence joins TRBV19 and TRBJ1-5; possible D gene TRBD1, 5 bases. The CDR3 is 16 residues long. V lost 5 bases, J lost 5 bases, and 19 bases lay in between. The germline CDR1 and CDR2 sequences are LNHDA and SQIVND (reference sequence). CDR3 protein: CASSPPGRVKDQPQHF. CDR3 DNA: TGTGCCAGTAGTCCCCCAGGCAGGGTAAAGGATCAGCCCCAGCATTTT. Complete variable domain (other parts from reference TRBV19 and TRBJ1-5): DGGITQSPKYLFRKEGQNVTLSCEQNLNHDAMYWYRQDPGQGLRLIYYSQIVNDFQKGDIAEGYSVSREKKESFPLTVTSAQKNPTAFYLCASSPPGRVKDQPQHFGDGTRLSIL.

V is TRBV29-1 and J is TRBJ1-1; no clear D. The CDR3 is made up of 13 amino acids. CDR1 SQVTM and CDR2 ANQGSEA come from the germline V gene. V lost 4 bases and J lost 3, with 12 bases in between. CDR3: CSVGNVRYTEAFF. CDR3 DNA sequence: TGCAGCGTTGGGAACGTGAGGTACACTGAAGCTTTCTTT.

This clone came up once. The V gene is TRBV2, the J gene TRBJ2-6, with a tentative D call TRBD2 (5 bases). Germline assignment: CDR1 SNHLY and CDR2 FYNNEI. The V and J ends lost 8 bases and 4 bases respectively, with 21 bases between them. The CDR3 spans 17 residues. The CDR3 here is CASLRERSVSGANVLTF. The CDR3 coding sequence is TGTGCCAGCCTCCGGGAAAGGTCTGTGTCAGGGGCCAACGTCCTGACTTTC. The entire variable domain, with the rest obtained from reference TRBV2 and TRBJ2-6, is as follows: EPEVTQTPSHQVTQMGQEVILRCVPISNHLYFYWYRQILGQKVEFLVSFYNNEISEKSEIFDDQFSVERPDGSNFTLKIRSTKLEDSAMYFCASLRERSVSGANVLTFGAGSRLTVL.

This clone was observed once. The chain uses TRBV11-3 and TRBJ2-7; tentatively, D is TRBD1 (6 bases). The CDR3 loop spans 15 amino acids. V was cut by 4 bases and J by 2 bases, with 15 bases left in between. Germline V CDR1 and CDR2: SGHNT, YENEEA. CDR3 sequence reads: CASSSSTGPAYEQYF. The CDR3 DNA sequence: TGTGCCAGCAGCTCCTCGACAGGACCTGCCTACGAGCAGTACTTC.

The CDR3 DNA follows: TGTGCCAGCTCACCAACGGTCCAAGAGACCCAGTACTTC. Translated: CASSPTVQETQYF. The chain uses TRBV18 and TRBJ2-5; unclear D gene. The CDR3 has 13 residues. The V and J ends lost 2 bases and 1 base respectively, with 5 bases between them. Germline V CDR1 and CDR2: KGHSH, LQKENI.

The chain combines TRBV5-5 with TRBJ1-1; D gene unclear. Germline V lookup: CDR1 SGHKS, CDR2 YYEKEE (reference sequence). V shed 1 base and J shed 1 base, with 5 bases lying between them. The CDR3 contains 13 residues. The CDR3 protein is CASSLTPNTEAFF. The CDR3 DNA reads TGTGCCAGCAGCTTGACACCGAACACTGAAGCTTTCTTT.